The source of this TCR beta chain is a study of T-cell memory formation after mild COVID-19. Study-level information: The study found TCR clusters largely donor specific.

Losses at the gene ends were 4 bases for V and 0 bases for J; bases not matched to a gene: 5. There are 16 residues in the CDR3. Germline V lookup: CDR1 LGHNA, CDR2 YSLEER. Constant-segment primers were used for 5'RACE, and the resulting TCR alpha and TCR beta cDNA libraries carried sample barcodes and UMIs. Via MiXCR, TCRdb re-called the 5' RACE reads, giving one row per CDR3 protein. This table holds roughly 480,000 distinct CDR3 sequences, about 23% found once. Sequencing was done on a sample of PBMCs or a T cell subset sorted from them (not recorded which). This TCR was recovered from an adult woman who had mild COVID-19 (a few samples of this study predate the infection). Cell type and time point are not known. The J gene is TRBJ1-1, the V gene TRBV4-3; 10 bases align to TRBD1. CDR3 loop: CASSRGQGTMNTEAFF. The CDR3 nucleotides read TGCGCCAGCAGCCGGGGACAGGGGACAATGAACACTGAAGCTTTCTTT.